This T cell receptor beta chain was identified in a study of T-cell reconstitution after alpha-beta-depleted transplantation in children. CDR3 size: 16 residues. The germline CDR1 and CDR2 sequences are SGHRS and YFSETQ. V lost 3 bases and J lost 0, with 14 bases in between. Preparation of the TCRbeta library was carried out with unique molecular identifiers. TCRdb re-derived calls from the PCR reads in MiXCR, one entry per CDR3 protein. The profile covers fewer than 85,000 distinct CDR3 sequences, with roughly 13% appearing a single time and 27% taken by the ten largest. This specimen consisted of PBMCs, mostly from graft donor cells, obtained 180 days after TCRalphabeta/CD19-depleted stem cell transplant. This sequence was found in a male patient aged 2-15 years who had a stem cell transplant for acute lymphoblastic leukemia, so the T cells may come from the graft donor. The V gene is TRBV5-1, the J gene TRBJ2-3, with D perhaps TRBD1 or TRBD2 (6 bases each). CDR3 DNA sequence: TGCGCCAGCAGCTCCGAGAGGGGGGCTAGCACAGATACGCAGTATTTT. It is translated as CASSSERGASTDTQYF.